The 17 T cell receptor beta chains presented below share a single source sample, sequenced in a study of CD8+ T cells in alopecia areata. The treatment was: oral pan-JAK inhibitor, 5-10 mg twice daily. Extraction and reverse transcription of RNA yielded cDNA as the sequencing template. Generated by immunoSEQ multiplex PCR, the TCRdb table keeps only in-frame clones and is missing some. Of 140,000 to 150,000 clones in the sample, around 50% are singletons; the top ten hold around a sixth. The sequencing used CD8+ T cells sorted from blood, collected at week 4, from a patient treated with tofacitinib. The receptors shown here come from a human donor with alopecia areata.

The chain couples TRBV7-9 to TRBJ2-2; no firm D call. The CDR3 loop spans 14 amino acids. Germline V CDR1 and CDR2: SEHNR, FQNEAQ (reference sequence). The V gene lost 3 bases and the J gene lost 1 base, with 6 bases spanning the gap. The CDR3 DNA sequence: TGTGCCAGCAGCTTCGGCGGGAACACCGGGGAGCTGTTTTTT. This sequence encodes CASSFGGNTGELFF.

Written as DNA, the CDR3 is TGTGCCAGCAGCTTCCACCTTGCCGCCTTTCGCATGGAGCAGTACTTC. It is translated as CASSFHLAAFRMEQYF. The chain joins TRBV11-1 to TRBJ2-7, with no clear D. The germline CDR1 and CDR2 sequences are SGHAT and FQDESV (reference sequence). Trimming cost V 3 bases and J 7 bases, with 22 bases left between them. This CDR3 contains 16 residues.

The chain is built from TRBV30 and TRBJ1-1; D is ambiguous. The CDR3 runs to 11 residues. V lost 4 bases to trimming and J lost 3 bases, with 6 bases between them. Germline V CDR1 and CDR2: GTSNPN, SVGIG (reference sequence). The CDR3 loop reads CAWTWDTEAFF. CDR3 in DNA: TGTGCCTGGACCTGGGACACTGAAGCTTTCTTT. The full variable domain, with the rest looked up from reference TRBV30 and TRBJ1-1, is SQTIHQWPATLVQPVGSPLSLECTVEGTSNPNLYWYRQAAGRGLQLLFYSVGIGQISSEVPQNLSASRPQDRQFILSSKKLLLSDSGFYLCAWTWDTEAFFGQGTRLTVV.

This sequence joins TRBV20-1 and TRBJ2-7; perhaps TRBD1 as D (5 bases). The CDR3 length is 11 residues. Germline V gene data show CDR1 as DFQATT and CDR2 as SNEGSKA (reference sequence). Trimming removed 3 bases from V and 8 bases from J, with 11 bases in between. CDR3 loop: CSASFREQQYF. As DNA, the CDR3 is TGCAGTGCTAGTTTCAGGGAACAGCAGTACTTC.

The V and J genes are TRBV5-6 and TRBJ1-1, with D uncertain. Germline V CDR1 and CDR2: SGHDT, YYEEEE. This CDR3 comprises 13 residues. The ends were cut back, 1 base at V and 4 bases at J, with 8 bases in the middle. The CDR3 nucleotides are TGTGCCAGCAGCTTGATTGAGGGCACTGAAGCTTTCTTT. Protein: CASSLIEGTEAFF.

This clone occurred a few times. The V and J genes are TRBV14 and TRBJ2-1; D uncertain. The V gene lost 0 bases and the J gene lost 9 bases, with 18 bases spanning the gap. CDR1 and CDR2 (germline): SGHDN, FVKESK. There are 16 residues in the CDR3. The CDR3 nucleotides read TGTGCCAGCAGCCAAGAGCCCCCCCGCGGCCCCGGTGAGCAGTTCTTC. Translating it yields CASSQEPPRGPGEQFF.

The sample holds a few counts of this clone. The chain uses TRBV4-3 and TRBJ1-1; TRBD1 is a possible D gene (6 bases). The length of the CDR3 is 14 residues. Deletions cut 5 bases from V and 3 bases from J, with 13 bases between. Germline CDR1 and CDR2: LGHNA and YSLEER. CDR3 coding DNA: TGCGCCAGCAGCGGGGTCGAGGGGGACACTGAAGCTTTCTTT. Translated, it gives CASSGVEGDTEAFF.

J is TRBJ1-1 and V is TRBV13; D not resolved. Germline V gene lookup returns CDR1 PRHDT and CDR2 FYEKMQ (reference sequence). This CDR3 is 13 amino acids long. V was clipped by 5 bases and J by 4 bases, with 11 bases between them. The CDR3 sequence: CASSPQDRTEAFF. Here the CDR3 DNA reads TGTGCCAGCAGCCCCCAGGACCGCACTGAAGCTTTCTTT.

This clone was counted a few times. J is TRBJ1-3 and V is TRBV6-1, with a weak D call TRBD1 (5 bases). This CDR3 has 17 residues. Germline V gene data show CDR1 as MNHNS and CDR2 as SASEGT. Deletions cut 2 bases from V and 0 bases from J, with 14 bases between. The CDR3 region has the DNA TGTGCCAGCAGTGAACTGGGGGTAGTGCGCTCTGGAAACACCATATATTTT. Its protein product is CASSELGVVRSGNTIYF.

This clone was counted only a few times. The chain combines TRBV10-3 with TRBJ2-5, with D tentatively TRBD1 (6 bases). The V end was cut by 0 bases, the J end by 3 bases, with 8 bases between. Per germline, CDR1 ENHRY and CDR2 SYGVKD. The CDR3 covers 14 residues. CDR3 in amino acids: CAISESDRKETQYF. The CDR3 bases are TGTGCCATCAGTGAGTCTGACAGGAAAGAGACCCAGTACTTC.

The V gene is TRBV4-1, the J gene TRBJ2-1; D perhaps matches TRBD1 (6 bases). V was cut by 3 bases and J by 5 bases, with 17 bases left in between. Germline loops: CDR1 MGHRA, CDR2 YSYEKL. CDR3 length: 16 amino acids. The CDR3 here is CASSQSRGHINNEQFF. The CDR3 coding sequence is TGCGCCAGCAGCCAGAGCCGGGGACACATCAACAATGAGCAGTTCTTC.

In its sample, this clone was seen a few times. The chain uses TRBV15 and TRBJ2-5; no reliable D call. The V end was cut by 6 bases, the J end by 5 bases, with 13 bases between. There are 13 residues in the CDR3. The germline V gene has CDR1 LNHNV and CDR2 YYDKDF (reference sequence). This chain's CDR3 is CATRGEFGETQYF. The CDR3 bases are TGTGCCACCAGAGGCGAATTTGGGGAGACCCAGTACTTC.

The chain carries TRBV6-5 and TRBJ1-2; 9 bases are shared with TRBD1. CDR1 is MNHEY, CDR2 SVGAGI, per germline. The CDR3 is 14 amino acids. Trimming removed 5 bases from V and 3 bases from J; junction bases left unmatched: 4. CDR3 sequence reads: CASSRGQGYYGYTF. The CDR3 DNA reads as TGTGCCAGCAGTCGCGGACAGGGGTACTATGGCTACACCTTC.

The table lists this clone with a few counts. A junction end diverges from the germline sequence, so it may reflect a read error. V is TRBV13 and J is TRBJ2-5, with a tentative D call TRBD2 (6 bases). The length of the CDR3 is 14 residues. Germline V lookup: CDR1 PRHDT, CDR2 FYEKMQ (reference sequence). CDR3 in DNA: TGTGCCAGCAGCACTCGGACTAACCAGGAGACCCAGTACTTC. Protein sequence: CASSTRTNQETQYF. Together with reference TRBV13 and TRBJ2-5, the CDR3 gives the full variable domain: AAGVIQSPRHLIKEKRETATLKCYPIPRHDTVYWYQQGPGQDPQFLISFYEKMQSDKGSIPDRFSAQQFSDYHSELNMSSLELGDSALYFCASSTRTNQETQYFGPGTRLLVL.

The CDR3 DNA reads as TGTGCCAGCAGGCTTACAGGGGGGAATTCACCCCTCCACTTT. Protein product: CASRLTGGNSPLHF. The J gene is TRBJ1-6, the V gene TRBV27, with 8 bases lining up with TRBD1. Trimming at V came to 6 bases and at J to 7 bases, leaving 5 bases not matched to a gene. This CDR3 region has 14 residues. Per the germline V gene, CDR1 is MNHEY and CDR2 is SMNVEV (reference sequence).

The rearrangement uses TRBV4-3 and TRBJ2-7; D possibly corresponds to TRBD2 (5 bases). The germline V and J ends were trimmed by 4 bases and 1 base, with 8 bases remaining between them. Germline CDR1 and CDR2: LGHNA and YSLEER. The CDR3 length is 13 residues. The CDR3 DNA sequence: TGCGCCAGCAGCCTAAGGGAGTCCTACGAGCAGTACTTC. Amino acids: CASSLRESYEQYF.

This chain connects TRBV30 to TRBJ2-5; maybe TRBD1 (5 bases). Germline CDR1 GTSNPN, CDR2 SVGIG (reference sequence). V was trimmed by 2 bases and J by 4 bases, leaving 11 bases between them. The CDR3 sequence is 13 residues long. The CDR3: CAWSSQGPETQYF. CDR3 in DNA: TGTGCCTGGAGTTCCCAGGGTCCAGAGACCCAGTACTTC.